This T cell receptor beta chain was found in a study of regulatory T cells in long-lasting Graves disease. To make TCR beta libraries, researchers used iRepertoire HTBI primers and Arm-PCR of CDR3 regions. TCRdb ran MiXCR on the multiplex PCR reads and lists one entry per CDR3 protein. The sample lists roughly 510,000 distinct CDR3 sequences; around 15% were seen once. Germline trimming cut 6 bases from V and 6 bases from J; bases unmatched to any gene: 6. The germline V gene has CDR1 MDHEN and CDR2 SYDVKM. The CDR3 is 14 residues long. As for time point: newly diagnosed GD, antithyroid drugs for less than 3 months. PBMC RNA served as the TCR library source. These records were also assigned to another study, of T cells in Graves' hyperthyroidism and ophthalmopathy. Per that paper: Researchers ran a first-round RT-PCR on the TCR CDR3 using the HTBI primer set.

This specimen was peripheral blood mononuclear cells (PBMCs), taken at new diagnosis, from a patient treated with antithyroid drugs. The clonotype originates from a man aged 18 to 30 with Graves disease. This rearrangement joins TRBV28 to TRBJ2-2, with TRBD2 matching over 8 bases. CDR3 nucleotide sequence: TGTGCCAGCAGACCGAGACTAGCGTCCGGGGAGCTGTTTTTT. It yields the protein CASRPRLASGELFF.